Listed here is a single T cell receptor (beta chain). The source of the sample is a study of T cell changes during pregnancy in multiple sclerosis. Sequencing used immunoSEQ multiplex PCR; TCRdb keeps in-frame clones, though not all of them. In the table there are over 55,000 clones, approximately 94% of which are singletons. The CDR3 contains 13 residues. The germline V and J ends were trimmed by 3 bases and 1 base, with 4 bases remaining between them. Germline V gene sequence: CDR1 SGDLS, CDR2 YYNGEE. The rearrangement uses TRBV9 and TRBJ2-2; D remains unclear. Specimen: CD8+ T cells from peripheral blood mononuclear cells, collected in the third trimester of pregnancy. The clonotype was recovered from a female donor with multiple sclerosis, enrolled in a pregnancy study. This chain's CDR3 is CASSGLNTGELFF. CDR3 coding DNA: TGTGCCAGCAGCGGACTGAACACCGGGGAGCTGTTTTTT.